The next 17 T cell receptor beta chains were all read from a single sample in a study of Tregs in tolerant kidney transplant recipients. The protocol was immunoSEQ multiplex PCR, while the TCRdb copy is restricted to in-frame clones and leaves out a portion. This sample yields about 78,000 clones, of which approximately 90% are seen a single time; roughly 0.35% belongs to the top ten. This specimen was Tregs from blood, taken before the transplant. These receptors all stem from a human donor who received a combined kidney and bone marrow transplant.

This clone occurred once. CDR3 sequence (DNA): TGTGCCAGCAGCTTGAGACTAGCGATGGGGGATACGCAGTATTTT. Translated, it gives CASSLRLAMGDTQYF. The chain combines TRBV7-9 with TRBJ2-3; 8 nucleotides line up with TRBD2. The V segment lost 3 bases and the J segment 6 bases; nucleotides outside the gene matches: 8. CDR1 and CDR2 (germline): SEHNR, FQNEAQ (reference sequence). The CDR3 is made up of 15 amino acids.

The chain employs TRBV6-6 and TRBJ2-3; 8 nucleotides line up with TRBD1. Per germline, CDR1 MNHNY and CDR2 SVGAGI (reference sequence). J gave up 2 bases and V 6 bases, and 7 bases lay outside the gene matches. There are 15 residues in the CDR3. The CDR3 coding sequence is TGTGCCAGCAGCTACAGGGGGAGTGACACAGATACGCAGTATTTT. It specifies CASSYRGSDTDTQYF.

This clone was observed once. The chain carries TRBV27 and TRBJ1-3; D gene uncertain. Germline V gene data show CDR1 as MNHEY and CDR2 as SMNVEV (reference sequence). The V end lost 2 bases, the J end lost 0 bases, and 5 bases lay between the germline ends. This CDR3 region has 14 residues. CDR3 DNA sequence: TGTGCCAGCAGTTTAACAGACTCTGGAAACACCATATATTTT. Amino acid sequence: CASSLTDSGNTIYF.

This clone was seen only once. The chain has TRBV20-1 and TRBJ2-1; D remains ambiguous. This CDR3 has 11 residues. V lost 2 bases, J lost 8 bases, and 7 bases lay in between. Germline values: CDR1 DFQATT, CDR2 SNEGSKA (reference sequence). This chain's CDR3 is CSARPDYEQFF. Here the CDR3 DNA reads TGCAGTGCTAGACCCGACTATGAGCAGTTCTTC.

The chain links TRBV7-9 to TRBJ2-3; no clear D gene. The germline CDR1 and CDR2 sequences are SEHNR and FQNEAQ (reference sequence). This CDR3 spans 14 amino acids. Trimming left V 1 base short and J 0 bases short, with 5 bases between. CDR3 sequence: CASSLDSSTDTQYF. For the CDR3, the DNA is TGTGCCAGCAGCTTAGATTCTAGCACAGATACGCAGTATTTT.

The chain employs TRBV6-1 and TRBJ2-2, with 7 nucleotides matching TRBD2. Trimming took 2 bases from V and 0 from J; bases not matched to a gene: 3. Per germline, CDR1 MNHNS and CDR2 SASEGT. The CDR3 length is 16 residues. CDR3 sequence reads: CASSEPGGANTGELFF. The CDR3 DNA follows: TGTGCCAGCAGTGAACCGGGGGGAGCGAACACCGGGGAGCTGTTTTTT.

J is TRBJ1-1 and V is TRBV6-1, with a possible D match to TRBD1 (5 bases). Germline CDR1 and CDR2: MNHNS and SASEGT. CDR3 length: 13 amino acids. V was shortened by 5 bases and J by 4 bases, with 11 bases between the two germline ends. CDR3 bases: TGTGCCAGCAGTTTGGTGGGACTCACTGAAGCTTTCTTT. It translates to CASSLVGLTEAFF.

CDR3 sequence: CASSSPMAGAFYEQYF. CDR3 nucleotide sequence: TGTGCCAGCAGTTCACCAATGGCGGGGGCCTTTTACGAGCAGTACTTC. V gene TRBV6-5 combines with J gene TRBJ2-7; perhaps TRBD2 as D (7 bases). The germline V and J ends were trimmed by 4 bases and 4 bases, with 20 bases remaining between them. The germline gives CDR1 MNHEY, CDR2 SVGAGI. The CDR3 spans 16 residues.

The chain has TRBV19 and TRBJ2-3; D is uncertain. V lost 2 bases and J lost 4, with 16 bases in between. Per germline, CDR1 LNHDA and CDR2 SQIVND (reference sequence). The CDR3 consists of 16 residues. CDR3 sequence: CASSIPGGNRPDTQYF. Here the CDR3 DNA reads TGTGCCAGTAGTATACCCGGCGGAAATCGTCCAGATACGCAGTATTTT. Looking up the rest from reference TRBV19 and TRBJ2-3 gives the full variable domain: DGGITQSPKYLFRKEGQNVTLSCEQNLNHDAMYWYRQDPGQGLRLIYYSQIVNDFQKGDIAEGYSVSREKKESFPLTVTSAQKNPTAFYLCASSIPGGNRPDTQYFGPGTRLTVL.

The chain has TRBV10-3 and TRBJ2-1, with a weak D call TRBD2 (7 bases). Germline CDR1 is ENHRY and CDR2 is SYGVKD. This CDR3 region has 16 residues. V dropped 2 bases and J dropped 4 bases, with 15 bases sitting between them. The CDR3 here is CAISERGRAGYNEQFF. In nucleotides, the CDR3 is TGTGCCATCAGTGAGAGGGGGAGGGCCGGGTACAATGAGCAGTTCTTC.

The rearrangement uses TRBV7-9 and TRBJ2-7; D not resolved. This CDR3 contains 15 residues. Trimming took off 1 base at V and 0 bases at J, with 10 bases between the two ends. The germline CDR1 and CDR2 sequences are SEHNR and FQNEAQ (reference sequence). The CDR3 DNA follows: TGTGCCAGCAGCTTAGTAGCCAGCAACTCCTACGAGCAGTACTTC. It is translated as CASSLVASNSYEQYF.

The J gene is TRBJ2-7, the V gene TRBV4-1; either TRBD1 or TRBD2 may supply D (5 bases each). The V end lost 2 bases, the J end lost 0 bases, and 11 bases lay between the germline ends. Germline V gene lookup returns CDR1 MGHRA and CDR2 YSYEKL. CDR3 length: 15 residues. The CDR3 loop reads CASSQRDGSSYEQYF. The CDR3 DNA reads TGCGCCAGCAGCCAAAGGGACGGAAGCTCCTACGAGCAGTACTTC.

This rearrangement joins TRBV9 to TRBJ2-2, with 9 bases fitting TRBD1. The germline V gene encodes CDR1 SGDLS and CDR2 YYNGEE. The CDR3 loop spans 17 amino acids. V lost 4 bases to trimming and J lost 5 bases; unmatched junction nucleotides: 12. CDR3 in DNA: TGTGCCAGCAGCCCGGGACAGGGAAGCACGTCGACCGGGGAGCTGTTTTTT. Amino acids: CASSPGQGSTSTGELFF.

This rearrangement joins TRBV2 to TRBJ2-3; maybe TRBD2 (6 bases). Trimming left V 6 bases short and J 6 bases short, with 13 bases between. This CDR3 is 13 amino acids long. From germline, CDR1 is SNHLY and CDR2 FYNNEI. The CDR3 loop reads CASRTDYSDTQYF. CDR3 bases: TGTGCCAGCAGAACGGACTACTCGGATACGCAGTATTTT.

V is TRBV7-3 and J is TRBJ1-1; possible D gene TRBD1, 5 bases. Germline CDR1 reads SGHTA; CDR2 reads FQGTGA. The CDR3 totals 15 residues. V was clipped by 0 bases and J by 1 base, with 9 bases between them. The CDR3 DNA sequence: TGTGCCAGCAGCTTAACCGCAGGGACGAACACTGAAGCTTTCTTT. Protein sequence: CASSLTAGTNTEAFF.

The chain is built from TRBV5-1 and TRBJ2-5; D is perhaps TRBD2 (5 bases). TRBJ2-7 matches the DNA end more closely, so the J call is doubtful. The CDR3 covers 13 residues. Germline lookup yields CDR1 SGHRS and CDR2 YFSETQ. CDR3 amino acids: CASSGGETYEQYF. In DNA, the CDR3 is TGCGCCAGCAGCGGTGGGGAGACCTACGAGCAGTACTTC.

This chain uses TRBV5-1 with TRBJ1-4, with a possible D match to TRBD1 (6 bases). This CDR3 is 14 amino acids long. Trimming took off 5 bases at V and 5 bases at J, with 13 bases between the two ends. The V gene's germline CDR1 is SGHRS and CDR2 YFSETQ. The CDR3 loop reads CASSKDSQNEKLFF. CDR3 in DNA: TGCGCCAGCAGTAAGGACAGCCAAAATGAAAAACTGTTTTTT.